A single sample is the source of the 9 T cell receptor beta chains below, sequenced in a study of blood T cell repertoires in COVID-19. Here immunoSEQ multiplex PCR was the method, and the copy in TCRdb shows in-frame clones only, minus some. The table has about 280,000 clones, approximately 90% seen once. The sequenced material came from PBMCs or T cells enriched from blood (not recorded which). The receptors were sampled from a woman aged 55-69 years in a cohort exposed to, infected with or recovered from COVID-19 (not recorded which).

This chain connects TRBV7-3 to TRBJ2-1, with D possibly matching TRBD1 (6 bases). The V end lost 5 bases, the J end lost 4 bases, and 18 bases lay between the germline ends. CDR1 is SGHTA and CDR2 is FQGTGA in the germline V gene. The CDR3 is 16 amino acids. The CDR3 DNA follows: TGTGCCAGCAGCCGGGTCGGGACACCGGGATACAATGAGCAGTTCTTC. Translated: CASSRVGTPGYNEQFF.

Written as DNA, the CDR3 is TGTGCCAGCAGCTTGGCCCTACTAGCGGGAGCTAATGAGCAGTTCTTC. Amino acid sequence: CASSLALLAGANEQFF. The gene calls are TRBV5-6 and TRBJ2-1; TRBD2 agrees at 11 bases. This CDR3 contains 16 residues. Germline V lookup: CDR1 SGHDT, CDR2 YYEEEE. V trimming: 0 bases; J trimming: 7 bases; junction bases outside the gene matches: 6.

The rearrangement uses TRBV19 and TRBJ2-5, with D perhaps TRBD2 (6 bases). The germline V and J ends were trimmed by 5 bases and 2 bases, with 15 bases remaining between them. CDR1 is LNHDA, CDR2 SQIVND, per germline (reference sequence). The CDR3 length is 15 residues. CDR3 coding DNA: TGTGCCAGTAGTTATGGAGGGCTGGGTCAAGAGACCCAGTACTTC. Translation gives CASSYGGLGQETQYF.

CDR3 sequence (DNA): TGCGCCAGCAGCCAAACTAATAGCGGGAGAATGAACACCGGGGAGCTGTTTTTT. Its protein product is CASSQTNSGRMNTGELFF. The chain is built from TRBV4-3 and TRBJ2-2; 9 nucleotides match TRBD2. The junction had 8 bases not matched to a gene; V was cut back by 2 bases and J by 1 base. Germline CDR1 and CDR2: LGHNA and YSLEER. This CDR3 is built from 18 residues.

Here the CDR3 reads CASSLFFSGRETQYF. CDR3 nucleotide sequence: TGTGCCAGCAGTCTATTTTTTAGCGGCCGGGAGACCCAGTACTTC. The genes are TRBV6-5 and TRBJ2-5, with D perhaps TRBD2 (6 bases). V was trimmed by 5 bases and J by 5 bases, leaving 18 bases between them. This CDR3 contains 15 residues. Germline CDR1 MNHEY, CDR2 SVGAGI.

This clone was seen a handful of times. The genes are TRBV20-1 and TRBJ2-7; D ambiguous. The CDR3 covers 11 residues. Germline V CDR1 and CDR2: DFQATT, SNEGSKA (reference sequence). The V end lost 7 bases, the J end lost 0 bases, and 7 bases lay between the germline ends. CDR3 coding DNA: TGCAGTGGGCTCAGCTCCTACGAGCAGTACTTC. It encodes CSGLSSYEQYF.

Comment on this clone: Additional DNA sequences in this sample encode the identical CDR3. The V gene is TRBV5-4, the J gene TRBJ2-3; 11 bases are a match to TRBD2. The CDR3 covers 17 residues. Germline V gives CDR1 SGHNT, CDR2 YYREEE (reference sequence). Losses at the gene ends were 1 base for V and 1 base for J; bases not matched to a gene: 5. The CDR3 DNA follows: TGTGCCAGCAGCTTGCGTCTAGCGGGAGGCCGCACAGATACGCAGTATTTT. It translates to CASSLRLAGGRTDTQYF.

The chain has TRBV9 and TRBJ2-1, with 7 bases identical to TRBD2. Germline-derived CDR1 and CDR2 are SGDLS and YYNGEE. The CDR3 spans 15 residues. V shed 4 bases and J 6 bases; nucleotides not matched to a gene: 10. This CDR3 reads CASSPRRGSFNEQFF. The CDR3 nucleotides read TGTGCCAGCAGCCCAAGGCGCGGGAGTTTCAATGAGCAGTTCTTC.

The V gene is TRBV28, the J gene TRBJ1-2; TRBD1 matches at 8 bases. Germline V gene data show CDR1 as MDHEN and CDR2 as SYDVKM. V was pared by 6 bases and J by 8 bases, with 14 bases of the junction left unmatched. The CDR3 totals 15 residues. CDR3 DNA: TGTGCCAGCAGACGCCCCCGGACAGGGTCTGACGGCTACACCTTC. It yields the protein CASRRPRTGSDGYTF.